This TCR beta chain was captured in a study of T cell responses to AZD1222 COVID-19 vaccine. The CDR3 is 15 residues long. The V segment lost 2 bases and the J segment 1 base; nucleotides outside the gene matches: 4. Germline CDR1 reads SGHRS; CDR2 reads YFSETQ. Remarks on this clone: Its antigen is not known.

Clones were read by immunoSEQ multiplex PCR, and TCRdb kept only the in-frame ones, dropping some. The sample lists 100,000 or so clones, 85% to 90% seen once, with approximately 16% in the top ten. Study-level findings and limits: White British donors predominated, females outnumbered males, and clonal diversity was possibly underestimated. The span of vaccine-associated CD4 TCRs extended across spike, with dominance at 160-218 and 743-854. Baseline testing showed seropositivity in only six or seven AZD1222 recipients.

This chain connects TRBV5-1 to TRBJ1-2, with 8 bases aligning to TRBD1. The material sequenced was peripheral blood, taken on day 0 of AZD1222 vaccination. The sequence derives from an adult in good health. This CDR3 reads CASSLGQGHNYGYTF. CDR3 DNA: TGCGCCAGCAGCTTAGGACAGGGTCATAACTATGGCTACACCTTC.